This T cell receptor beta chain was observed in a study of T cells in Graves' hyperthyroidism and ophthalmopathy. Looking at the study overall: The blood sample was taken at first diagnosis, before treatment began. Regarding the study as a whole: Appearing also in blood were most of the thyroid clonotypes expanded above 0.001.

Trimming stripped 10 bases from V and 1 base from J, with 11 bases between. Looked up from germline, CDR1 is LNHDA and CDR2 is SQIVND (reference sequence). The CDR3 is made up of 13 amino acids. This clonotype was counted between two and nine times. The antigen is unknown. Diagnosis of hyperthyroidism was new in patients aged 18 to 65, and its duration was under 2 months. Lactation, pregnancy, other autoimmune disease or uncontrolled infection led to exclusion of patients. Using RNA transcripts as the source, TCR beta CDR3 regions were amplified. The TCR CDR3 was amplified in a first-round RT-PCR using the HTBI primer set. MiXCR, applied by TCRdb to the multiplex PCR reads, yields one record per CDR3 protein. Of 500,000 to 600,000 distinct CDR3 sequences listed, over 15% were seen once; the top ten hold around 18%.

Sequenced sample: blood. This clonotype originated in a woman between 18 and 29 years old with Graves' hyperthyroidism. The rearrangement links TRBV19 to TRBJ2-1; D not certain. This CDR3 reads CATALGSYNEQFF. The CDR3 DNA reads TGTGCCACCGCCCTAGGTTCCTACAATGAGCAGTTCTTC.